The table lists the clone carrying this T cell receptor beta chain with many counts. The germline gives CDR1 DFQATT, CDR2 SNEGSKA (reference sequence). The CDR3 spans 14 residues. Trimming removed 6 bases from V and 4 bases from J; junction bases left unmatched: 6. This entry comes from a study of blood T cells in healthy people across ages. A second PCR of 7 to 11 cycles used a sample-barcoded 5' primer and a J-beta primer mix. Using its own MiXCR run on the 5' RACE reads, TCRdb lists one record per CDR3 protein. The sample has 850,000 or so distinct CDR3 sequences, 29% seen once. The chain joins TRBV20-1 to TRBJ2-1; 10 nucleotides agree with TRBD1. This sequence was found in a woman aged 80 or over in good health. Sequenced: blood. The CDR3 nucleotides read TGCAGTGCGACCGGGACAGGGGAATACAATGAGCAGTTCTTC. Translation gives CSATGTGEYNEQFF.